This is a list of T cell receptor beta chains from one sample in a study of blood T cell repertoires in COVID-19. The repertoire was sequenced with immunoSEQ multiplex PCR; TCRdb's copy has only in-frame clones and lacks some. Of tens of thousands of clones listed, roughly 84% are singletons. Sample: peripheral blood. The receptors come from a woman at least 80 years old in a cohort sampled during active or convalescent COVID-19. CDR3s include the opening cysteine and the closing phenylalanine or tryptophan. Each record gives: CDR3 length, J gene, clone size, V gene, CDR3 protein. Rows may omit the clone size; those that give it use once, few, many or a size class.

16,TRBJ1-3,-,TRBV9,CASSAGGELGGNTIYF
17,TRBJ2-1,-,TRBV19,CASSPLAQAVNFNEQFF
14,TRBJ2-7,-,TRBV5-1,CASSSGLAGGEQYF
17,TRBJ1-1,-,TRBV19,CASTSPGFMGLNTEAFF
19,TRBJ1-6,-,TRBV18,CASSPRATVLSSYNSPLHF
12,TRBJ2-1,-,TRBV6-5,CASRGAGNEQFF
14,TRBJ2-3,-,TRBV24-1,CATRRSVSTDTQYF
13,TRBJ1-2,-,TRBV19,CASRSAAKYGYTF
16,TRBJ1-1,-,TRBV27,CASSLNPGGRPTEAFF
13,TRBJ1-5,-,TRBV19,CASKTQGVQPQHF
16,TRBJ2-2,-,TRBV5-1,CASSPRGRANTGELFF
15,TRBJ1-2,-,TRBV28,CASSKPGQGQHGYTF
15,TRBJ1-5,-,TRBV28,CALSGPGRVSQPQHF
15,TRBJ1-1,-,TRBV9,CASSDSLRGDTEAFF
14,TRBJ2-1,-,TRBV6-5,CASSYNLAGNEQFF
12,TRBJ1-1,-,TRBV29-1,CSVGRTGTEAFF
13,TRBJ1-5,-,TRBV4-1,CASSQDGDQPQHF
18,TRBJ2-6,-,TRBV19,CASSLSGGLLVGANVLTF
16,TRBJ2-3,-,TRBV7-9,CASSLRRGGGTDTQYF
18,TRBJ2-5,-,TRBV15,CATSRDSGLAGVAGTQYF
15,TRBJ2-2,-,TRBV9,CASSVSQGPSGELFF
13,TRBJ1-5,-,TRBV18,CASSPDRYQPQHF
13,TRBJ1-6,-,TRBV29-1,CSVMPGQGNTLHF
19,TRBJ2-6,-,TRBV15,CATSSPLQGKGAGANVLTF
17,TRBJ1-1,-,TRBV7-9,CASSRGQYPYLDTEAFF
12,TRBJ1-4,-,TRBV28,CASSLFGEKLFF
15,TRBJ1-3,-,TRBV19,CASSLGILSGNTIYF
13,TRBJ2-5,-,TRBV18,CASSRSRGETQYF
9,TRBJ1-2,-,TRBV29-1,CSVERGYTF
15,TRBJ1-5,-,TRBV18,CASSPGSGRERPQHF
14,TRBJ2-1,-,TRBV3-1/TRBV3-2,CASTESGRGSEQFF
14,TRBJ1-3,-,TRBV6-6,CASSTPWEGNTIYF
18,TRBJ2-5,-,TRBV18,CASSLGLAGGRDQETQYF
16,TRBJ2-3,-,TRBV7-7,CASSLTGGRGTDTQYF
15,TRBJ1-1,-,TRBV2,CASSGTNRGNTEAFF
16,TRBJ1-5,-,TRBV28,CASTPFRQGHNQPQHF
14,TRBJ2-7,-,TRBV5-4,CASSPEDYGGEQYF
13,TRBJ1-1,once,TRBV30,CAWRFTRNTEAFF
13,TRBJ1-3,-,TRBV12-3/TRBV12-4,CASRRLSGNTIYF
11,TRBJ2-7,-,TRBV3-1/TRBV3-2,CASSPQDEQYF
15,TRBJ2-1,-,TRBV18,CASSTGLAGSIEQFF
16,TRBJ2-2,once,TRBV19,CASSIGSSGRGGELFF
16,TRBJ2-5,-,TRBV18,CASSPTGQGPQETQYF
16,TRBJ1-2,many,TRBV7-9,CASSLTRPTGDLGYTF
16,TRBJ1-4,-,TRBV7-8,CASSLGGGATNEKLFF
15,TRBJ1-1,-,TRBV10-3,CAIREEPGGKAEAFF
18,TRBJ1-1,few,TRBV28,CASSFLKGVSSMNTEAFF
13,TRBJ2-7,-,TRBV7-3,CASSSGGTYEQYF
13,TRBJ2-1,few,TRBV24-1,CATVGGPHNEQFF
16,TRBJ1-5,-,TRBV19,CASNSRGRAGNQPQHF
12,TRBJ2-5,-,TRBV5-1,CASSLRVEVQYF
14,TRBJ2-1,-,TRBV27,CASSYSGSYNEQFF
14,TRBJ2-5,-,TRBV5-4,CASSSRLSQETQYF
18,TRBJ1-4,-,TRBV4-2,CASSQDVLQGQGSEKLFF
15,TRBJ2-5,-,TRBV6-5,CASSPLGAASRTQYF
16,TRBJ2-5,once,TRBV5-6,CASSPRGRGDSETQYF
15,TRBJ1-6,-,TRBV5-1,CASSHRDSENSPLHF